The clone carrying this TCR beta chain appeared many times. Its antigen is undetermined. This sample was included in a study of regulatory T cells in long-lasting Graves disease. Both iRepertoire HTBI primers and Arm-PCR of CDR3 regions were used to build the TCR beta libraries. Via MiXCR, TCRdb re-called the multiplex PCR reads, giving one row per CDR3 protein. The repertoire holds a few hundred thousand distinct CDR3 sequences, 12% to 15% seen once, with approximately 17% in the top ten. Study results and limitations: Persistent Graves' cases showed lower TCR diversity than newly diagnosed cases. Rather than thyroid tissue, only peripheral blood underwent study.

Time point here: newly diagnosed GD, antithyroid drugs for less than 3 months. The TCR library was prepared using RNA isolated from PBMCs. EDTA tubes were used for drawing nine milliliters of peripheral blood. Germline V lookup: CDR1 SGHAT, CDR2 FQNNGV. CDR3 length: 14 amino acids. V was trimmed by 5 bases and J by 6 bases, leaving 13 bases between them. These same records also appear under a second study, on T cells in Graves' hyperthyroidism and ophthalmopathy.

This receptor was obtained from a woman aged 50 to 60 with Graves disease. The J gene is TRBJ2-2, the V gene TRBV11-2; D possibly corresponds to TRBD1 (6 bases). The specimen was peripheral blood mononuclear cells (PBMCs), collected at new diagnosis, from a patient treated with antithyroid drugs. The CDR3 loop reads CASSDRRGSGELFF. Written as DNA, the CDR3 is TGTGCCAGCAGCGACCGCAGGGGATCCGGGGAGCTGTTTTTT.